This T cell receptor (beta chain) was identified in a study of shared clonotypes between healthy human individuals. Comment on this clone: Its antigen is currently unknown.

The ends were cut back, 0 bases at V and 9 bases at J, with 11 bases in the middle. Per germline, CDR1 LNHDA and CDR2 SQIVND (reference sequence). CDR3 length: 14 amino acids. Study results and limitations: Sampling covered blood only; tissue repertoires likely differ.

TCRdb's copy holds only in-frame clones and misses some; the assay was immunoSEQ multiplex PCR. The profile covers around 500,000 clones, with less than 80% appearing a single time and about an eighth taken by the ten largest. This sequence was found in a middle-aged woman in good health. Some clones in this sample may be carry-over from other donors' samples. J is TRBJ2-2 and V is TRBV19, with D unclear. The sequenced sample was PBMCs. The DNA for the CDR3 is TGTGCCAGTAGTATAGATAAGGGAATGTGGGAGCTGTTTTTT. It encodes CASSIDKGMWELFF.